This TCR beta chain was captured in a study of CD8 T cells in ankylosing spondylitis. Study-level findings and limits: There was reportedly significant enrichment of clones that were disease-linked in matched ankylosing spondylitis synovial fluid.

TCRdb reprocessed the 5' RACE reads via MiXCR and lists one record per CDR3 protein. The data contain 20,000 to 30,000 distinct CDR3 sequences, over 2% of them singletons. There are many counts of this clonotype. The antigen is unknown. The specimen was blood, either unsorted or a sorted T cell fraction (not recorded which). The clonotype originates from a female donor with ankylosing spondylitis or in good health (not recorded which).

The CDR3 nucleotides read TGTGCCAGCAGCGAGGGGGTCCACAAGACCGCGAACTATGGCTACACCTTC. It is translated as CASSEGVHKTANYGYTF. The chain couples TRBV9 to TRBJ1-2, with D perhaps matching TRBD1 (6 bases). CDR3 length: 17 residues. V was cut by 3 bases and J by 2 bases, with 20 bases left in between. The germline V gene encodes CDR1 SGDLS and CDR2 YYNGEE.